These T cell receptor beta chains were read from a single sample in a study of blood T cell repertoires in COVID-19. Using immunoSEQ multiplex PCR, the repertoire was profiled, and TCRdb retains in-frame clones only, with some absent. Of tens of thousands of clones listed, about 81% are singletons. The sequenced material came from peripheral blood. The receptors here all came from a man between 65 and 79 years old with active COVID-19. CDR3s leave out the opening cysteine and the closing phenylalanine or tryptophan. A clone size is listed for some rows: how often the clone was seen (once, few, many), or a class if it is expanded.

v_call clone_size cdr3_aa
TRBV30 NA AWGQGALNTEAF
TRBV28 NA ASRVLGASGLVDTQY
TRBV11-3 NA ASSFGQGNEQF
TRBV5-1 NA ASSLGVWANEQF
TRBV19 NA ASKVGINTGELF
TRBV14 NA ASSLDIRGYT
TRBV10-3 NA AISVDRAGEAF
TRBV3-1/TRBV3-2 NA ASSQRGLRASGRANEQF
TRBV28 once ASSFPSEAF
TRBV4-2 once ASSPGLDYTDTQY
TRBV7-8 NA ASSPPGTGVGLSGYT
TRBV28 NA ASTSPLVATNEKLF
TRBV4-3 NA ASSQDPRGGSGNTIY
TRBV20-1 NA SARDRVEQY
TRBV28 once ASKEQSNSPLH
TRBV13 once ASSLGPNEQY